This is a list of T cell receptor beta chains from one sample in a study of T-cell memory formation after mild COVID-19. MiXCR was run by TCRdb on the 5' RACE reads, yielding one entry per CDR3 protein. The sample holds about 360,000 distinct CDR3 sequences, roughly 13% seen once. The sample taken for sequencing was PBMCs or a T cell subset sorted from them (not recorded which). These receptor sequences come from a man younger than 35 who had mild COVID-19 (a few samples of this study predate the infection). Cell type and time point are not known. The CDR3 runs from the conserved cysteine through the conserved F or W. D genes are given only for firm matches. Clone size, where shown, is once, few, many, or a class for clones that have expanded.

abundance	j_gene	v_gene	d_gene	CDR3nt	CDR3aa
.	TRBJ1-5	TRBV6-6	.	TGTGCCAGCAGTTACGTGGGACAGCCCCAGCATTTT	CASSYVGQPQHF
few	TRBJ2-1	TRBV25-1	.	TGTGCCAGCAGTGAAGTAACGGGGAACTACAATGAGCAGTTCTTC	CASSEVTGNYNEQFF
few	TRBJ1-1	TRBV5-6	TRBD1	TGTGCCAGCAGCTTGGGGACAGGGGACACTGAAGCTTTCTTT	CASSLGTGDTEAFF
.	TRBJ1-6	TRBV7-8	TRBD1	TGTGCCAGCAGCACGTTCGGACAGGGGAATTCACCCCTCCACTTT	CASSTFGQGNSPLHF
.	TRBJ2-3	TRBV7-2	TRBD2	TGTGCCAGCAGGCGTACTAGCGGGGACGTGATAGATACGCAGTATTTT	CASRRTSGDVIDTQYF
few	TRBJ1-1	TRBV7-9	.	TGTGCCAGCAGCTCCCGACAGAGACCGGTTGAAGCTTTCTTT	CASSSRQRPVEAFF
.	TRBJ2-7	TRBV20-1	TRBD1	TGCAGTGCGACGGGACAGTACTACGAGCAGTACTTC	CSATGQYYEQYF
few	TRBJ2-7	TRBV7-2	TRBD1	TGTGCCAGCAGCTTTGGGGGACAGGGGCTTCGGGAGCAGTACTTC	CASSFGGQGLREQYF
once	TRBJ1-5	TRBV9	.	TGTGCCAGCAGCGGACCAGGGGTCAATCAGCCCCAGCATTTT	CASSGPGVNQPQHF
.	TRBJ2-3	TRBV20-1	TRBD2	TGCAGTGCTCCTAGGACTAGTTCCGCCACAGATACGCAGTATTTT	CSAPRTSSATDTQYF
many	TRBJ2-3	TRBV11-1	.	TGTGCCAGCAGCTTAGTGGTAGTCGGGTCGACAGATACGCAGTATTTT	CASSLVVVGSTDTQYF
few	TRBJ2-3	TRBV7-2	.	TGTGCCAGCAGCTTAGGGTACGGCACAGATACGCAGTATTTT	CASSLGYGTDTQYF
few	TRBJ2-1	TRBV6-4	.	TGTGCCAGCAGTGACTCCAGGATAAGCTCCTACAATGAGCAGTTCTTC	CASSDSRISSYNEQFF
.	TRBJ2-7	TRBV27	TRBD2	TGTGCCAGCAGTCTTACCCGTAGCGGGGGGGCCTACGAGCAGTACTTC	CASSLTRSGGAYEQYF
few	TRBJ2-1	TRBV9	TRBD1	TGTGCCAGCAGCGCTTTGACAGGGGGCTACAATGAGCAGTTCTTC	CASSALTGGYNEQFF
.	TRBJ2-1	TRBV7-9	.	TGTGCCAGCTTATCCTCTCTAGCTAGCTCCTACAATGAGCAGTTCTTC	CASLSSLASSYNEQFF
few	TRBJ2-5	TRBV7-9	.	TGTGCCAGCAGCTTAGGGGGCCCGCAGACCCAGTACTTC	CASSLGGPQTQYF
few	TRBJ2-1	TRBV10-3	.	TGTGCCATCAGTGACAGGGGAGAGGAGCAGTTCTTC	CAISDRGEEQFF
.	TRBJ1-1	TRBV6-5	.	TGTGCCAGCAGTTACATGTTGTCGGGGAACACTGAAGCTTTCTTT	CASSYMLSGNTEAFF
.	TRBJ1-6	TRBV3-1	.	TGTGCCAGCAGCCAAGGCCTGGTGGGTACACCCCTCCACTTT	CASSQGLVGTPLHF
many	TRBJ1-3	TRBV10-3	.	TGTGCCATCAGTGAAGATTCTGGAAACACCATATATTTT	CAISEDSGNTIYF
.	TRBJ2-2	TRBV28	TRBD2	TGTGCCAGCAAGCGAGCGGGGGGGCCCAAGCTGTTTTTT	CASKRAGGPKLFF
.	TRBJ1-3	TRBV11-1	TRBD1	TGTGCCAGCAGCGACGGGACAGGGGTATCCGGAAACACCATATATTTT	CASSDGTGVSGNTIYF
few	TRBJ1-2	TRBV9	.	TGTGCCAGCAGCGTATCGGCAGGGACTAACTCTGGCTACACCTTC	CASSVSAGTNSGYTF
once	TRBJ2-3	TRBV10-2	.	TGCGCCAGCAGTGACAGGAGTATCACAGATACGCAGTATTTT	CASSDRSITDTQYF
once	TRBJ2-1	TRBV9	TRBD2	TGTGCCAGCAGCGTAGGGACTAGCGTAGGCTCCTACAATGAGCAGTTCTTC	CASSVGTSVGSYNEQFF
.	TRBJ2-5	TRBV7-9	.	TGTGCCACTCACAGGGTCGGCCAAGAGACCCAGTACTTC	CATHRVGQETQYF
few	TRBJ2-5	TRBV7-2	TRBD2	TGTGCCAGCAGCTTAAAGCGGGGGCAAGAGACCCAGTACTTC	CASSLKRGQETQYF
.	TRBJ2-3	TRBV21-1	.	TGTGCCAGCAGCAAAGTCCGTTCAGTGGATTTT	CASSKVRSVDF
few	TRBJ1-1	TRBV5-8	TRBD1	TGTGCCAGCCGAACGCGAGGGGGCCGGAACACTGAAGCTTTCTTT	CASRTRGGRNTEAFF
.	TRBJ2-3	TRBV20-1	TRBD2	TGCAGTGTCTCAGGACTAGCGGGGGCCGGACGCACAGATACGCAGTATTTT	CSVSGLAGAGRTDTQYF
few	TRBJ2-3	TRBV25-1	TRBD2	TGTGCCAGCAGTGATCCCGGGACTAGCGGGGGGTTCGCAGATACGCAGTATTTT	CASSDPGTSGGFADTQYF
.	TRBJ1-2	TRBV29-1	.	TGCAGCGTTGAAGTTGAAGGGCATGGCTACACCTTC	CSVEVEGHGYTF
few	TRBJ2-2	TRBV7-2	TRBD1	TGTGCCAGCAGCCTTAGGGACAGGGCGAACACCGGGGAGCTGTTTTTT	CASSLRDRANTGELFF
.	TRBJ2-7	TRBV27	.	TGTGCCAGCAGTTTATCGAAAACGATCGAGCAGTACTTC	CASSLSKTIEQYF
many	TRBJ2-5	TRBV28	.	TGTGCCAGCAGTGATAGACGGGAGACCCAGTACTTC	CASSDRRETQYF
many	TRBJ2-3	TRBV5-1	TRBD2	TGCGCCAGCAGCCCCGGGGGGGCTAGCACAGATACGCAGTATTTT	CASSPGGASTDTQYF
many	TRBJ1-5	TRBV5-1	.	TGCGCCAGCAGCTTAGGACCGCGAATGGGTCAGCCCCAGCATTTT	CASSLGPRMGQPQHF
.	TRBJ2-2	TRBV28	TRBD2	TGTGCCAGCAAGACCGGGGGGACGAACACCGGGGAGCTGTTTTTT	CASKTGGTNTGELFF